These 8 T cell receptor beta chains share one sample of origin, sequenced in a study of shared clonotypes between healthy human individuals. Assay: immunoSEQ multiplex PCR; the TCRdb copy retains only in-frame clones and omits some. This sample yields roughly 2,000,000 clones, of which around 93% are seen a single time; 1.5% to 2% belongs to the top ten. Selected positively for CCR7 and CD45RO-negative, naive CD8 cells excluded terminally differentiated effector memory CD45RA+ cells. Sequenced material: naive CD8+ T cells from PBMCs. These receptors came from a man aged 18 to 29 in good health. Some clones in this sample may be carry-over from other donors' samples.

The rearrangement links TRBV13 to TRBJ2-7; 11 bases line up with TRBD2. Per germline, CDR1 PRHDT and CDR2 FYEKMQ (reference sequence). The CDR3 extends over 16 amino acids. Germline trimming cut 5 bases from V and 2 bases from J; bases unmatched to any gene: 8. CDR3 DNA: TGTGCCAGCAGCCTTAGACTAGCGGGACATACCTACGAGCAGTACTTC. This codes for CASSLRLAGHTYEQYF.

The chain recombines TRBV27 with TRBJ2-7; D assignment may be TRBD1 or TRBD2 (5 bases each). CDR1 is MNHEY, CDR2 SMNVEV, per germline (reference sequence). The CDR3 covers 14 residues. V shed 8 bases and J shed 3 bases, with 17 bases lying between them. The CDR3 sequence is CASGSWGRGYEQYF. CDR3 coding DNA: TGTGCCAGCGGTTCTTGGGGACGTGGCTACGAGCAGTACTTC.

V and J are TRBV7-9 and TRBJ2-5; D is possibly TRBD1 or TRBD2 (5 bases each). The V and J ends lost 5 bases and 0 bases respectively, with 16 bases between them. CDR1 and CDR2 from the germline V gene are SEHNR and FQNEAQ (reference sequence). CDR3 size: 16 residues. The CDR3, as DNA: TGTGCCAGCAGCAATAGGGACGCAGGAAACCAAGAGACCCAGTACTTC. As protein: CASSNRDAGNQETQYF.

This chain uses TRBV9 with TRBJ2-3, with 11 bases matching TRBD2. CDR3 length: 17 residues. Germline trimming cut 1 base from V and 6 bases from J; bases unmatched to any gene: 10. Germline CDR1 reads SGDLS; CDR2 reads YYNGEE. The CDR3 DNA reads TGTGCCAGCAGCGTAAGGGCTAGCGGGAGGTTGGAGGATACGCAGTATTTT. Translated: CASSVRASGRLEDTQYF.

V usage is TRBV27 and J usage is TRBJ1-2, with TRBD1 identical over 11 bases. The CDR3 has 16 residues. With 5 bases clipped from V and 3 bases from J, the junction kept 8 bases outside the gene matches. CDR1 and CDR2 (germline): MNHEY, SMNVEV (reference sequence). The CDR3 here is CASSRIGTGGDYGYTF. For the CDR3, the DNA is TGTGCCAGCAGTCGAATCGGGACAGGGGGGGACTATGGCTACACCTTC.

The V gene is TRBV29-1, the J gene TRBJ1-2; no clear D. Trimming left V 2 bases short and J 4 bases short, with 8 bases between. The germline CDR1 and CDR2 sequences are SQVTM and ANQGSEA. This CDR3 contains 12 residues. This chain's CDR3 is CSVESQFYGYTF. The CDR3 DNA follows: TGCAGCGTTGAAAGTCAGTTCTATGGCTACACCTTC.

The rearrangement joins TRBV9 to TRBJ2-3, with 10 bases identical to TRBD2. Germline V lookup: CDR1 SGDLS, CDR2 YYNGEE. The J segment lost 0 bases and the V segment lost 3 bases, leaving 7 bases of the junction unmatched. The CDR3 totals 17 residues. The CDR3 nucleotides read TGTGCCAGCAGCGCCCGACGGACTAGCGGTAGCACAGATACGCAGTATTTT. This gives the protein CASSARRTSGSTDTQYF.

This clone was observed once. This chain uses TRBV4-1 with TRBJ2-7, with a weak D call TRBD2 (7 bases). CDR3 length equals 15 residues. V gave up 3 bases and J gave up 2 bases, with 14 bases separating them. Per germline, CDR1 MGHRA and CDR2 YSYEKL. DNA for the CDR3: TGCGCCAGCAGCCAGATATGGGGGGGCGCCTACGAGCAGTACTTC. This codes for CASSQIWGGAYEQYF.